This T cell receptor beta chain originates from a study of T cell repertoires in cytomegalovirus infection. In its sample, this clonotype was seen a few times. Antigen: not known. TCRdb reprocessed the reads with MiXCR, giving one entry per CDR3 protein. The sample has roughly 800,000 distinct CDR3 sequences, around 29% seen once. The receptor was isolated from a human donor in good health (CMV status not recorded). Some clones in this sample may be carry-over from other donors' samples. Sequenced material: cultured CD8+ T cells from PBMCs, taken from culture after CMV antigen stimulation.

The CDR3 sequence is CASSLSADPYTDTQYF. Here the CDR3 DNA reads TGTGCCAGCAGTTTATCGGCAGACCCTTACACAGATACGCAGTATTTT. The chain joins TRBV27 to TRBJ2-3; D remains unclear. This CDR3 spans 16 amino acids. Germline assignment: CDR1 MNHEY and CDR2 SMNVEV (reference sequence). The ends were cut back, 0 bases at V and 2 bases at J, with 12 bases in the middle.